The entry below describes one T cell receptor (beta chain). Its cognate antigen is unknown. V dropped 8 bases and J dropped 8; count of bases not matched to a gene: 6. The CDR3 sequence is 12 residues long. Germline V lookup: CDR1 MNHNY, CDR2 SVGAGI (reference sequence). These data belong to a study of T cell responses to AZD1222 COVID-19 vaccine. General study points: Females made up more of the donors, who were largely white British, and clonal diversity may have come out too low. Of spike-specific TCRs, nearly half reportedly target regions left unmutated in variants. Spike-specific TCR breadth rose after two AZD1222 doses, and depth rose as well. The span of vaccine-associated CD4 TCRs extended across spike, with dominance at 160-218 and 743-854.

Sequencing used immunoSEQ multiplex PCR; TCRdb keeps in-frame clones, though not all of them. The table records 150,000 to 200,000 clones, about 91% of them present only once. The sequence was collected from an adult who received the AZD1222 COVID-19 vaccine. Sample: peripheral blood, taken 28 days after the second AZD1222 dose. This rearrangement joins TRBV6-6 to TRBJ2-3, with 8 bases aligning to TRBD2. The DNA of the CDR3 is TGTGCCAGCTCGCGGGGGGTGGGTACGCAGTATTTT. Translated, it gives CASSRGVGTQYF.